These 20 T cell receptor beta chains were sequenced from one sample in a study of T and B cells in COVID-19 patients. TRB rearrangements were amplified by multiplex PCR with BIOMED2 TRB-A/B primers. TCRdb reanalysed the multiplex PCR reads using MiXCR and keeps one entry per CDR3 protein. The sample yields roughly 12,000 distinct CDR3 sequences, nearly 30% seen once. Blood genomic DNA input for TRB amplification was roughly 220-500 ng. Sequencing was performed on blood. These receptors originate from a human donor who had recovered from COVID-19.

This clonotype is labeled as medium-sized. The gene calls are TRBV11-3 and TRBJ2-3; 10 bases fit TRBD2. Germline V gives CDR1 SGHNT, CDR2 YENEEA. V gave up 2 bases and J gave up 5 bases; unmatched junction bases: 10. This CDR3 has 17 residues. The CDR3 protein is CASSLSISSGSGDTQYF. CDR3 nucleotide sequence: TGTGCCAGCAGCTTAAGTATTTCTAGCGGGAGCGGAGATACGCAGTATTTT.

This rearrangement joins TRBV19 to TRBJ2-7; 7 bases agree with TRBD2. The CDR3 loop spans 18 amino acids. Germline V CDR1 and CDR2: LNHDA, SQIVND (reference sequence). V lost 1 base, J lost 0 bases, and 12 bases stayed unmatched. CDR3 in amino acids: CASSIAAGDSPSSYEQYV. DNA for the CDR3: TGTGCCAGTAGTATAGCTGCGGGGGACTCTCCGAGCTCCTACGAGCAGTACGTC.

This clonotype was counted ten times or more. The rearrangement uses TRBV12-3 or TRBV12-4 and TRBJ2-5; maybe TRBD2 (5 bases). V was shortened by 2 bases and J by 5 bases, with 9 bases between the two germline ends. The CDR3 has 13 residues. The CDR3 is CASSLSGRETQYF. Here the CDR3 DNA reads TGTGCCAGCAGTTTATCGGGAAGGGAGACCCAGTACTTC.

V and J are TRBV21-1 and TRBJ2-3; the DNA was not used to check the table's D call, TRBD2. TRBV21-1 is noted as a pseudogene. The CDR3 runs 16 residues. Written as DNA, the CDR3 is TGTGCCAGCAGCAACCCAGGGCGGGAAATCACAGATACGCAGTATTTT. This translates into CASSNPGREITDTQYF.

As DNA, the CDR3 is TGTGCCTGGCTTTCAGGGTCAGTTGGCTACACCTTC. Protein product: CAWLSGSVGYTF. The chain links TRBV30 to TRBJ1-2; tentatively, D is TRBD1 (5 bases). The germline V gene encodes CDR1 GTSNPN and CDR2 SVGIG (reference sequence). The length of the CDR3 is 12 residues. V was cut by 5 bases and J by 7 bases, with 14 bases left in between. The full variable domain, in which reference TRBV30 and TRBJ1-2 provide the parts outside the CDR3, is SQTIHQWPATLVQPVGSPLSLECTVEGTSNPNLYWYRQAAGRGLQLLFYSVGIGQISSEVPQNLSASRPQDRQFILSSKKLLLSDSGFYLCAWLSGSVGYTFGSGTRLTVV.

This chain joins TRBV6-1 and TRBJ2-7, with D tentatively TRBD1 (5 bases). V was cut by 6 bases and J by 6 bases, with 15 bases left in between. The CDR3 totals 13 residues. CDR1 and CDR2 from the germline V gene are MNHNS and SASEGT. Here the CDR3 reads CASRPRTRSEQYV. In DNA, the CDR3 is TGTGCCAGCAGACCTAGGACAAGGTCCGAGCAGTACGTC.

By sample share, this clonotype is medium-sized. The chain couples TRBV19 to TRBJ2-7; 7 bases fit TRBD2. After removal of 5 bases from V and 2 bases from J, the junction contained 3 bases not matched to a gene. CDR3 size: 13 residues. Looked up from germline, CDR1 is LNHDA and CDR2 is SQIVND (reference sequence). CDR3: CASSLAATYEQYF. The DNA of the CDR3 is TGTGCCAGTAGTCTAGCGGCGACCTACGAGCAGTACTTC.

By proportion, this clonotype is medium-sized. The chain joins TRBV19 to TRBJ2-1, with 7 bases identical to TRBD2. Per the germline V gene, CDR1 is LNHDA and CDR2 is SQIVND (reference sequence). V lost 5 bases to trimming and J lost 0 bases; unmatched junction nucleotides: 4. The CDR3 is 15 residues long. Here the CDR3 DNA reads TGTGCCAGTAGTCGGGGCGGGAGCTCCTACAATGAGCAGTTCTTC. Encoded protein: CASSRGGSSYNEQFF.

CDR3 loop: CASSGGTGNKEKLFF. CDR3 bases: TGTGCCAGCAGCGGGGGGACAGGGAACAAAGAAAAACTGTTTTTT. This chain connects TRBV9 to TRBJ1-4; 9 bases agree with TRBD1. Trimming removed 3 bases from V and 8 bases from J; junction bases left unmatched: 8. Germline V gives CDR1 SGDLS, CDR2 YYNGEE. This CDR3 region has 15 residues.

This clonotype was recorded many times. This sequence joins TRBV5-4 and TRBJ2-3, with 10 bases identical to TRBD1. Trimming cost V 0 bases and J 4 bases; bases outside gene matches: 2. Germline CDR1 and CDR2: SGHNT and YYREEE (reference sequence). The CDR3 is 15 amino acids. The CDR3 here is CASSLVGTGADTQYF. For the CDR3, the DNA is TGTGCCAGCAGCTTGGTTGGGACAGGGGCAGATACGCAGTATTTT. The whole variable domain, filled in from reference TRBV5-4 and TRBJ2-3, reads ETGVTQSPTHLIKTRGQQVTLRCSSQSGHNTVSWYQQALGQGPQFIFQYYREEENGRGNFPPRFSGLQFPNYSSELNVNALELDDSALYLCASSLVGTGADTQYFGPGTRLTVL.

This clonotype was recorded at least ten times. The CDR3, as DNA: TGTGCCTGGAGAGGGGACTACAACACCGGGGAGCTGTTTTTT. This gives the protein CAWRGDYNTGELFF. The chain links TRBV30 to TRBJ2-2, with 7 bases fitting TRBD2. The CDR3 is made up of 14 amino acids. The V segment lost 3 bases and the J segment 2 bases; nucleotides outside the gene matches: 3. Germline lookup yields CDR1 GTSNPN and CDR2 SVGIG (reference sequence). The complete variable domain, with remaining parts taken from reference TRBV30 and TRBJ2-2, reads SQTIHQWPATLVQPVGSPLSLECTVEGTSNPNLYWYRQAAGRGLQLLFYSVGIGQISSEVPQNLSASRPQDRQFILSSKKLLLSDSGFYLCAWRGDYNTGELFFGEGSRLTVL.

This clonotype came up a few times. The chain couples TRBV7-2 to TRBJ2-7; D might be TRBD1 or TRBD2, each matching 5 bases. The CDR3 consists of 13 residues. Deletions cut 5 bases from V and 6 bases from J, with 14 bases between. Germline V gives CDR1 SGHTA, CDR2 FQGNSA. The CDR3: CASSETGTGEQYF. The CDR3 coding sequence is TGTGCCAGCAGCGAAACGGGGACGGGCGAGCAGTACTTC.

The CDR3 sequence is CASSRLVYEQYF. DNA of the CDR3: TGTGCCAGCAGTCGTCTAGTGTACGAGCAGTACTTC. The V and J genes are TRBV7-2 and TRBJ2-7; D is ambiguous. The ends were cut back, 6 bases at V and 4 bases at J, with 10 bases in the middle. There are 12 residues in the CDR3. In germline, CDR1 is SGHTA, CDR2 FQGNSA. Full variable domain (missing parts from reference TRBV7-2 and TRBJ2-7): GAGVSQSPSNKVTEKGKDVELRCDPISGHTALYWYRQSLGQGLEFLIYFQGNSAPDKSGLPSDRFSAERTGGSVSTLTIQRTQQEDSAVYLCASSRLVYEQYFGPGTRLTVT.

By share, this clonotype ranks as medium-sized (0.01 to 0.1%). The CDR3 protein is CASSILDTQYF. CDR3 DNA sequence: TGTGCCAGTAGTATTCTAGATACGCAGTATTTT. This chain connects TRBV19 to TRBJ2-3, with D uncertain. Germline loops: CDR1 LNHDA, CDR2 SQIVND (reference sequence). The V gene lost 3 bases and the J gene lost 5 bases, with 3 bases spanning the gap. The CDR3 runs to 11 residues.

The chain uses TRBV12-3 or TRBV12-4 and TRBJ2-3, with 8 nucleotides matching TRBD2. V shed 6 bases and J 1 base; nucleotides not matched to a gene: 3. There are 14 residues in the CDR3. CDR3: CASRVAGRTDTQYF. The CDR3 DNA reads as TGTGCCAGCAGAGTAGCGGGACGCACAGATACGCAGTATTTT.

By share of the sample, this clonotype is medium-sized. The CDR3 is CSVIRLAGGNTGELFF. The CDR3 DNA reads as TGCAGCGTTATCAGACTAGCGGGAGGGAACACCGGGGAGCTGTTTTTT. This chain joins TRBV29-1 and TRBJ2-2; TRBD2 agrees at 13 bases. The junction had 4 bases not matched to a gene; V was cut back by 5 bases and J by 1 base. CDR1 is SQVTM, CDR2 ANQGSEA, per germline. This CDR3 is built from 16 residues.

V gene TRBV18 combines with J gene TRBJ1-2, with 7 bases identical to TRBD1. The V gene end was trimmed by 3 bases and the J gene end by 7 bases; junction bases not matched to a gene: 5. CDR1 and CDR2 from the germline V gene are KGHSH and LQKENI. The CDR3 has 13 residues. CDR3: CASSPPGGIGYTF. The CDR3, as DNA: TGTGCCAGCTCACCTCCAGGGGGAATTGGCTACACCTTC. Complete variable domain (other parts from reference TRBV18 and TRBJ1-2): NAGVMQNPRHLVRRRGQEARLRCSPMKGHSHVYWYRQLPEEGLKFMVYLQKENIIDESGMPKERFSAEFPKEGPSILRIQQVVRGDSAAYFCASSPPGGIGYTFGSGTRLTVV.

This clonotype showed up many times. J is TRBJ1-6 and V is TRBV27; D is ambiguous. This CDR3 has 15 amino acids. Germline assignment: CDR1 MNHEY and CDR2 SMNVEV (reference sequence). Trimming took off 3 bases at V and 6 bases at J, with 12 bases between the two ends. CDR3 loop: CASSLVTYGNSPLHF. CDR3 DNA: TGTGCCAGCAGTTTGGTTACCTATGGTAATTCACCCCTCCACTTT.

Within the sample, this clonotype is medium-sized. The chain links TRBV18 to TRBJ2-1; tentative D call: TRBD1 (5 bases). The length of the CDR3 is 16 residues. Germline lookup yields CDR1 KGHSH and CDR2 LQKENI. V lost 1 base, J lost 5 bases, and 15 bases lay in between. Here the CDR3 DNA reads TGTGCCAGCTCACCACGGGCAGGGAATATCCACAATGAGCAGTTCTTC. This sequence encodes CASSPRAGNIHNEQFF. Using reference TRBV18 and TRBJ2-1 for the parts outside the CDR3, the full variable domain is NAGVMQNPRHLVRRRGQEARLRCSPMKGHSHVYWYRQLPEEGLKFMVYLQKENIIDESGMPKERFSAEFPKEGPSILRIQQVVRGDSAAYFCASSPRAGNIHNEQFFGPGTRLTVL.

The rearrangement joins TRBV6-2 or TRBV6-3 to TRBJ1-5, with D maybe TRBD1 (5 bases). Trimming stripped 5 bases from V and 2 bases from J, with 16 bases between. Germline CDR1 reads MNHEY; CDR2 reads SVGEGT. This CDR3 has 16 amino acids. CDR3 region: CASSDGAHMGNQPQHF. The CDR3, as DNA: TGTGCCAGCAGTGACGGGGCCCATATGGGCAATCAGCCCCAGCATTTT.